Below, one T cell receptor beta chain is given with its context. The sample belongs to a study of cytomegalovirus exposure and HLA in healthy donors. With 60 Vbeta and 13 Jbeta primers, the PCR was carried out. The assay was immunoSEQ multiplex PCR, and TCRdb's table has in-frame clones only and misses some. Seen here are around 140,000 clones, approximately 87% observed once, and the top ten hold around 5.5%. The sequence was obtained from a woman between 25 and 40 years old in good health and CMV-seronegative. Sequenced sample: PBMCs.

The CDR3 spells CASSSRQGFAEAFF. The CDR3, as DNA: TGTGCCAGCAGCTCCCGACAGGGTTTCGCTGAAGCTTTCTTT. The rearrangement links TRBV5-8 to TRBJ1-1, with 7 bases aligning to TRBD1. This CDR3 is 14 amino acids long. Germline V gene lookup returns CDR1 SGHTS and CDR2 YDEGEE. After removal of 3 bases from V and 6 bases from J, the junction contained 8 bases not matched to a gene.